The sequence of this TCR beta chain was determined in a study of beta chain features in type 1 diabetes (dated by TCRdb to about 2018). At the level of the whole study: Mean age, gender distribution, total cell number and subset yield were not different between patients and healthy donors. A total of 100 million to 140 million sorted cells were examined across all samples, and the number of cells per subset was strongly correlated with RNA yield. In the study, recently diagnosed type 1 diabetes patients and matched healthy donors were compared on the TCRB repertoires of their sorted circulating CD4+ T cell subsets. Naive and central memory subsets were obtained from all 30 or so donors, but regulatory and stem cell-like memory subsets were isolated from only 8 patients and roughly eight healthy donors. Paper-wide results and their limitations: Fewer insertions and more nucleotide deletions at VDJ recombination sites were observed in patients with type 1 diabetes, implying thymic rearrangement abnormalities. HLA sub-analyses involved small numbers of individuals, so any influence of HLA type on TCRB rearrangement remained unresolved. Naive, central memory and regulatory TCRB repertoires appeared more similar among patients than among healthy donors. Type 1 diabetes patients showed a moderate but significant shortening of TCRB CDR3 length in all four CD4+ subsets. PCR may preferentially amplify shorter templates, but because patient and control samples were amplified and corrected together, any resulting skew would affect both groups equally. Sequencing cDNA rather than genomic DNA could over-represent highly expressing activated cells, although activation and CD3 levels did not differ between groups.

CDR1 and CDR2, per the germline V gene, are SGHTA and FQGNSA. From the cysteine through the phenylalanine, the CDR3 covers 14 amino acids. Only the CDR3 region is kept as DNA, spanning 42 bases read in frame from base 1. V is clipped by 1 base and J by 3 bases, and the sequence between their germline boundaries is 10 bases long. The entire isolated RNA was reverse transcribed using the High Capacity cDNA Reverse Transcription Kit, and thus expressed TCRB transcripts were sequenced. Naive, central memory and regulatory T cell samples underwent deep immunoSEQ sequencing, averaging about 3.57 million total reads per sample. Sorted cells were lysed in RLT buffer and RNA was extracted with DNase-treated RNeasy Micro or Mini kits, depending on cell number. To prevent cross-contamination, every cell subset was processed on its own, while patient and healthy donor samples were processed together. The immunoSEQ multiplex PCR was used to amplify TCRB sequences from cDNA, yielding 87-bp fragments that span the CDR3 region. Sequencing of the amplicons was done on the Illumina HiSeq platform. In the source study's methods: Synthetic template baselines were used to correct PCR bias computationally, reads within Hamming distance 2 were collapsed, and singletons that could not be merged were discarded. Reads were aligned to IMGT to assign V, D and J genes, CDR3 length, and insertions or deletions at six rearrangement sites. Clonotype counts were normalized to sorted cell number within each subset before computing true diversity and Gini coefficients with the tcR R package. The overlap coefficient, calculated on TCRB nucleotide sequences, was used to measure repertoire sharing. Out-of-frame TCRB sequences from naive cells were analyzed as a proxy for the pre-selection repertoire. TCRdb re-hosts the immuneACCESS table, in-frame sequences only. Its copies lack some clones; in the studies checked, an unresolved V gene accounts for under half of them, and the cause for the rest is not known. The V and J calls and clone size were taken over from that table, and D and trimming were inferred from the DNA. This sample is represented by over 500,000 clones; around 16% of them were singletons. About 0.093% of the sample is in the top ten clones.

In its sample, this clone was seen a few times. Its binding antigen is unknown. No much larger clone is present one base from it, and per-base qualities are unavailable. From each donor, a single peripheral blood sample of about 116 mL on average was drawn into heparinised tubes. Naive, central memory, regulatory and stem cell-like memory CD4+ T cells were sorted on a BD FACSAria II using a panel including CD45RO, CCR7, CD25, CD127, CD95 and CD27. Every sorted population had a purity above 95%. PBMCs were separated immediately by Lymphoprep density gradient centrifugation and were stained directly, without being cultured. Samples were stained and sorted in pairs, with one healthy donor and one patient per experiment, so that batch effects were minimized.

The TCR sequence derives from a man younger than 35 in good health. Sequenced: naive CD4+ T cells from blood. The sample's cell subset or site label, in plain terms: true naive CD4+ T cells. The rearranged chain carries TRBV7-2 and TRBJ2-7; no D gene can be assigned with confidence. The CDR3 protein is CASSLGNIVYEQYF. The bases are TGTGCCAGCAGCTTAGGGAATATCGTCTACGAGCAGTACTTC. Here the CDR3 is joined to the reference TRBV7-2 and TRBJ2-7 genes, and the full variable domain is: GAGVSQSPSNKVTEKGKDVELRCDPISGHTALYWYRQSLGQGLEFLIYFQGNSAPDKSGLPSDRFSAERTGGSVSTLTIQRTQQEDSAVYLCASSLGNIVYEQYFGPGTRLTVT.